Shown below are 10 T cell receptor beta chains from a single sample sequenced in a study of blood T cell repertoires in COVID-19. The data were produced by immunoSEQ multiplex PCR, yet TCRdb's version contains in-frame clones alone and is incomplete. The sample includes some 120,000 clones, 75% to 90% of them seen just once. The specimen was peripheral blood. The receptors here all came from a man between 70 and 80 years old with acute or convalescent COVID-19.

The chain recombines TRBV28 with TRBJ2-7; D may be TRBD2 (5 bases). V was pared by 7 bases and J by 0 bases, with 10 bases between. CDR3 length: 13 residues. Looked up from germline, CDR1 is MDHEN and CDR2 is SYDVKM. CDR3 coding DNA: TGTGCCAGCACGAGGGCCTTCTCCTACGAGCAGTACTTC. As protein: CASTRAFSYEQYF.

The CDR3 region is CAWGEGGSKQYF. CDR3 in DNA: TGTGCCTGGGGGGAGGGGGGCTCCAAGCAGTACTTC. The V and J genes are TRBV30 and TRBJ2-7; possible D gene TRBD2, 7 bases. From germline, CDR1 is GTSNPN and CDR2 SVGIG (reference sequence). This CDR3 comprises 12 residues. V was clipped by 5 bases and J by 8 bases, with 16 bases between them.

The CDR3 region is CASSPGGTRGTGELFF. In nucleotides, the CDR3 is TGTGCCAGCAGCCCAGGGGGGACTAGAGGCACCGGGGAGCTGTTTTTT. V usage is TRBV7-2 and J usage is TRBJ2-2; D might be TRBD2 (8 bases). The CDR3 sequence is 16 residues long. Germline CDR1 reads SGHTA; CDR2 reads FQGNSA. V was pared by 5 bases and J by 4 bases, with 17 bases between.

The chain employs TRBV6-5 and TRBJ2-3; D may be TRBD1 (6 bases). Germline CDR1 MNHEY, CDR2 SVGAGI. This CDR3 has 15 residues. Trimming stripped 2 bases from V and 2 bases from J, with 11 bases between. The CDR3 DNA is TGTGCCAGCAGTTACCCTGGACAGATCACAGATACGCAGTATTTT. Amino acid sequence: CASSYPGQITDTQYF.

A single count supports this clone. The gene calls are TRBV4-2 and TRBJ2-3, with a possible D match to TRBD2 (6 bases). From germline, CDR1 is LGHNA and CDR2 YNFKEQ. Trimming removed 1 base at V and 2 bases at J, with 16 bases between. This CDR3 is 17 amino acids long. CDR3 bases: TGTGCCAGCAGCCAAGTGTATAACGGGGGAATCACAGATACGCAGTATTTT. Its protein product is CASSQVYNGGITDTQYF.

The V call is TRBV10-3, the J call TRBJ1-6; perhaps TRBD1 as D (6 bases). CDR1 is ENHRY, CDR2 SYGVKD, per germline. The length of the CDR3 is 14 residues. Deletions cut 3 bases from V and 6 bases from J, with 9 bases between. CDR3: CAISEGQLNSPLHF. The CDR3 DNA sequence: TGTGCCATCAGTGAAGGACAGCTTAATTCACCCCTCCACTTT.

V usage is TRBV6-5 and J usage is TRBJ1-4; 9 nucleotides line up with TRBD1. CDR3 length: 14 residues. Per the germline V gene, CDR1 is MNHEY and CDR2 is SVGAGI. Germline trimming cut 9 bases from V and 8 bases from J; bases unmatched to any gene: 10. In DNA, the CDR3 is TGTGCCAGTACACCGGGACAGGGAAGGGAAAAACTGTTTTTT. Translation: CASTPGQGREKLFF.

This clone came up once. The chain joins TRBV20-1 to TRBJ1-2; D is unresolved. Germline assignment: CDR1 DFQATT and CDR2 SNEGSKA (reference sequence). Trimming took off 3 bases at V and 4 bases at J, with 15 bases between the two ends. This CDR3 is 14 amino acids long. As DNA, the CDR3 is TGCAGTGCTAGTCTCCGAAGTCGGAGCTATGGCTACACCTTC. Its translation: CSASLRSRSYGYTF.

This chain connects TRBV5-1 to TRBJ1-2, with TRBD1 matching 10 bases. The CDR3 contains 13 residues. The junction had 4 bases not matched to a gene; V was cut back by 4 bases and J by 7 bases. Germline CDR1 reads SGHRS; CDR2 reads YFSETQ. The CDR3 coding sequence is TGCGCCAGCAGCCTAGACAGGGGGCCTGGCTACACCTTC. Residues: CASSLDRGPGYTF.

This clone was counted a few times. The genes are TRBV19 and TRBJ2-3; weak D call: TRBD1 (5 bases). V lost 6 bases and J lost 6, with 16 bases in between. Germline lookup yields CDR1 LNHDA and CDR2 SQIVND (reference sequence). This CDR3 region has 14 residues. The CDR3 loop is CASSRVYSVDTQYF. The CDR3 DNA is TGTGCCAGTAGCAGGGTCTATTCGGTCGATACGCAGTATTTT.